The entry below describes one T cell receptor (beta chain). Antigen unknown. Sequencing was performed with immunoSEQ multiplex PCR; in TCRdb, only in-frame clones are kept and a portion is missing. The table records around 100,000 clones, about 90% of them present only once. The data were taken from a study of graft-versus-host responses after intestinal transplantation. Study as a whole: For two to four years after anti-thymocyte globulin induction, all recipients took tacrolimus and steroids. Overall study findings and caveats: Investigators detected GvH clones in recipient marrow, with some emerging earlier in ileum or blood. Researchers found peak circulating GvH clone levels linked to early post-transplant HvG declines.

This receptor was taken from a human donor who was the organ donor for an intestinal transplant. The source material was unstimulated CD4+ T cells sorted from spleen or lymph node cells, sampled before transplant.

The CDR3 loop reads CASSIDQQGAGSNQPQHF. CDR3 DNA: TGTGCCAGTAGTATAGATCAACAGGGGGCTGGAAGCAATCAGCCCCAGCATTTT. The rearrangement uses TRBV19 and TRBJ1-5; 9 nucleotides agree with TRBD1. Germline V CDR1 and CDR2: LNHDA, SQIVND (reference sequence). Trimming took 0 bases from V and 1 from J; bases not matched to a gene: 7. The CDR3 has 18 residues.